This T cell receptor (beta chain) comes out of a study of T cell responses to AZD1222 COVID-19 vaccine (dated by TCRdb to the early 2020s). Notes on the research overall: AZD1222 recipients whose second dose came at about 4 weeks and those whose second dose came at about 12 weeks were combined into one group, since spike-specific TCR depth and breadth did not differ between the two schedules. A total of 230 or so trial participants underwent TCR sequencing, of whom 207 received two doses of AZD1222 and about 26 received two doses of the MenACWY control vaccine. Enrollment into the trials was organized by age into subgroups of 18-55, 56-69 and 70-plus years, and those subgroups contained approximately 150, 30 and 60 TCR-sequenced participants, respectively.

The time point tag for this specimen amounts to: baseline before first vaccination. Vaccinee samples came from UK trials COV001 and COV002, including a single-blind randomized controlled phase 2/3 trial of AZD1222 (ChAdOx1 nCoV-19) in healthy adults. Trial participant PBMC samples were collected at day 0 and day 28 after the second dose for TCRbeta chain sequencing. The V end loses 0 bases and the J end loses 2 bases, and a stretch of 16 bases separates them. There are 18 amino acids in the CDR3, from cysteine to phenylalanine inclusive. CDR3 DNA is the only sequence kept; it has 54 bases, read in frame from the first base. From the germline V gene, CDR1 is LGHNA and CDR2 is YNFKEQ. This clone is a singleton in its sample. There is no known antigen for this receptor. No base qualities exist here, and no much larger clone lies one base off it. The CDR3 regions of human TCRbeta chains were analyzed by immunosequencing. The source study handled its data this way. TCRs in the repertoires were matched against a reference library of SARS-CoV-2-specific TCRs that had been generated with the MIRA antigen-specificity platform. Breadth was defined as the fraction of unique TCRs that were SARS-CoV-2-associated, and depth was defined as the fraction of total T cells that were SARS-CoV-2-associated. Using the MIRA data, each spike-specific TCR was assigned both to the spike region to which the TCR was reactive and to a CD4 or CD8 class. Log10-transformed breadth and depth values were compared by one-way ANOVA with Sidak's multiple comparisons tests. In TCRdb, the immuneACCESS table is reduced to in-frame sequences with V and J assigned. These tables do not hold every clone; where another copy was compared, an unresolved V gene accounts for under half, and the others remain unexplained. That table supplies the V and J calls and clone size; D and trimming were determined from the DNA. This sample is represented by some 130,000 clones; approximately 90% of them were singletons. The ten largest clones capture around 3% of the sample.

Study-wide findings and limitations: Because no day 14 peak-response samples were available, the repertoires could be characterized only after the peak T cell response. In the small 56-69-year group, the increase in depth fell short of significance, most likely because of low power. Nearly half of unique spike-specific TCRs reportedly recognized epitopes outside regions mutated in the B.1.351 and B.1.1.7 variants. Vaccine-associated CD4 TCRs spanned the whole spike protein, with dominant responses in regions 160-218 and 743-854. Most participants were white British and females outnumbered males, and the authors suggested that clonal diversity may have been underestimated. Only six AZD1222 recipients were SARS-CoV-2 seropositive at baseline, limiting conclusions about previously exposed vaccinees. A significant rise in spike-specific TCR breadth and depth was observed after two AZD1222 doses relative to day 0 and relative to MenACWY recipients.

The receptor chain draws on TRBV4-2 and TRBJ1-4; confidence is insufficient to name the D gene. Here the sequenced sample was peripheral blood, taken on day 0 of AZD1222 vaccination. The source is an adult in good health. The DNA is TGTGCCAGCAGCCAAGAGACACCGCATATACGGACTAATGAAAAACTGTTTTTT. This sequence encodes CASSQETPHIRTNEKLFF.